This passage covers 6 T cell receptor beta chains from one sample sequenced in a study of blood T cell repertoires in COVID-19. Some clones are missing from TCRdb's copy, which holds only in-frame ones; the method was immunoSEQ multiplex PCR. Of some 31,000 clones listed, roughly 92% are singletons. Specimen: peripheral blood. The receptors derive from a human donor in a cohort sampled during active COVID-19.

V is TRBV7-9 and J is TRBJ2-1; TRBD1 matches 7 bases. The CDR3 spans 14 residues. Germline assignment: CDR1 SEHNR and CDR2 FQNEAQ (reference sequence). CDR3 in amino acids: CVSHRDSEYNEQFF. CDR3 nucleotides: TGTGTTTCCCATAGGGACAGTGAGTACAATGAGCAGTTCTTC.

This chain links TRBV12-3 or TRBV12-4 with TRBJ1-1; no clear D gene. The CDR3 covers 13 residues. The germline V and J ends were trimmed by 7 bases and 5 bases, with 14 bases remaining between them. CDR3 DNA sequence: TGTGCCAGCACCCTAACCCTTACGACTGAAGCTTTCTTT. It encodes CASTLTLTTEAFF.

The rearrangement joins TRBV2 to TRBJ1-5; D remains ambiguous. The length of the CDR3 is 12 residues. V was shortened by 5 bases and J by 7 bases, with 9 bases between the two germline ends. Per the germline V gene, CDR1 is SNHLY and CDR2 is FYNNEI. In DNA form, the CDR3 reads TGTGCCAGCAGTTCGCATCGGCAGCCCCAGCATTTT. This sequence encodes CASSSHRQPQHF.

This chain links TRBV12-3 or TRBV12-4 with TRBJ2-1; 7 bases match TRBD1. V was clipped by 6 bases and J by 8 bases; unmatched bases: 7. CDR3 length: 13 amino acids. The CDR3 is CASRNRGWDEQFF. CDR3 DNA: TGTGCCAGCAGAAACAGGGGTTGGGATGAGCAGTTCTTC.

This clone was recorded only once. This rearrangement joins TRBV6-5 to TRBJ2-3, with 8 bases fitting TRBD1. Trimming took 6 bases from V and 4 from J; bases not matched to a gene: 0. CDR1 is MNHEY, CDR2 SVGAGI, per germline. The CDR3 extends over 12 amino acids. CDR3: CASRQGADTQYF. The CDR3 coding sequence is TGTGCCAGCAGACAGGGGGCAGATACGCAGTATTTT.

The CDR3 DNA sequence: TGTGCCAGTAAGCAGGGACAAGAGACCCAGTACTTC. Translated: CASKQGQETQYF. V and J are TRBV19 and TRBJ2-5; maybe TRBD1 (5 bases). V dropped 7 bases and J dropped 2 bases, with 8 bases sitting between them. This CDR3 has 12 residues. Germline CDR1 is LNHDA and CDR2 is SQIVND (reference sequence).